The rows below give T cell receptor beta chains drawn from one sample of a study of cytomegalovirus exposure and HLA in healthy donors. Assay: immunoSEQ multiplex PCR; the TCRdb copy retains only in-frame clones and omits some. The table lists about 95,000 clones, less than 80% of them singletons. The specimen was PBMCs. These receptors all stem from a woman between 40 and 50 years old in good health and CMV-seropositive. CDR3s include the opening cysteine and the closing phenylalanine or tryptophan. Fields, in order: V gene, D gene, clone size, J gene, CDR3 length, CDR3 DNA, CDR3 protein. A D gene is named only where the DNA matches it firmly. Expanded clones are given a class, and other clones once, few, many or no size at all.

V gene: TRBV6-5
D gene: TRBD2
clone size: .
J gene: TRBJ2-7
CDR3 length: 16
CDR3 DNA: TGTGCCAGCAGTTACTCGCGAGCGGGAGGGTTAGACGAGCAGTACTTC
CDR3 protein: CASSYSRAGGLDEQYF

V gene: TRBV6-5
D gene: TRBD1
clone size: .
J gene: TRBJ2-3
CDR3 length: 16
CDR3 DNA: TGTGCCAGCAGTTCGATGGGGACAGGGGGCACAGATACGCAGTATTTT
CDR3 protein: CASSSMGTGGTDTQYF

V gene: TRBV4-1
D gene: TRBD2
clone size: .
J gene: TRBJ2-3
CDR3 length: 17
CDR3 DNA: TGCGCCAGCAGCCAACCCACTAGCGGGAGGGGGGAAGATACGCAGTATTTT
CDR3 protein: CASSQPTSGRGEDTQYF

V gene: TRBV28
D gene: TRBD1
clone size: .
J gene: TRBJ1-2
CDR3 length: 16
CDR3 DNA: TGTGCCAGCAGCCTAGGGTCTGACAGGGAGTCGCGGGGCTACACCTTC
CDR3 protein: CASSLGSDRESRGYTF

V gene: TRBV9
D gene: .
clone size: .
J gene: TRBJ2-2
CDR3 length: 16
CDR3 DNA: TGTGCCAGCAGCGTAGTGAACGGGGTGAACACCGGGGAGCTGTTTTTT
CDR3 protein: CASSVVNGVNTGELFF

V gene: TRBV6-4
D gene: .
clone size: .
J gene: TRBJ2-3
CDR3 length: 13
CDR3 DNA: TGTGCCAGCAGTGACTCGATAGTCGATAAGCAGTATTTT
CDR3 protein: CASSDSIVDKQYF

V gene: TRBV30
D gene: TRBD2
clone size: .
J gene: TRBJ2-7
CDR3 length: 14
CDR3 DNA: TGTGCCTGGAGTAAACTAGCGGGAGAATACGAGCAGTACTTC
CDR3 protein: CAWSKLAGEYEQYF

V gene: TRBV19
D gene: .
clone size: .
J gene: TRBJ1-1
CDR3 length: 14
CDR3 DNA: TGTGCCAGTAGTTTTGGTCAGGGTAACACTGAAGCTTTCTTT
CDR3 protein: CASSFGQGNTEAFF

V gene: TRBV9
D gene: TRBD2
clone size: once
J gene: TRBJ2-7
CDR3 length: 16
CDR3 DNA: TGTGCCAGCAGCGTAGGCCGGGGACTAGCGGCCTACGAGCAGTACTTC
CDR3 protein: CASSVGRGLAAYEQYF

V gene: TRBV7-3
D gene: TRBD2
clone size: .
J gene: TRBJ2-7
CDR3 length: 15
CDR3 DNA: TGTGCCAGCAGCCCACTAGCGGGAGAGGACTACGAGCAGTACTTC
CDR3 protein: CASSPLAGEDYEQYF

V gene: TRBV7-9
D gene: .
clone size: once
J gene: TRBJ1-5
CDR3 length: 14
CDR3 DNA: TGTGCCAGCAGCTTACCAGGGGTTCATCAGCCCCAGCATTTT
CDR3 protein: CASSLPGVHQPQHF